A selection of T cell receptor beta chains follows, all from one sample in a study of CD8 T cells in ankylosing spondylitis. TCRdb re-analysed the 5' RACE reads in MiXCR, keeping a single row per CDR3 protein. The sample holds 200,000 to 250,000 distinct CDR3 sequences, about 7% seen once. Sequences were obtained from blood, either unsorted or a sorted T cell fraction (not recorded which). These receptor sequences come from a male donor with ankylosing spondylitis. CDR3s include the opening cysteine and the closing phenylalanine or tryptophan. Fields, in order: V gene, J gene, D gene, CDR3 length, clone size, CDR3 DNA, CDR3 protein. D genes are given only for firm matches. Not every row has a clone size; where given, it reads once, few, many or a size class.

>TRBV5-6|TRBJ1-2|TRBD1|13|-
TGTGCCAGCGCCGGGACAGGGCACTATGGCTACACCTTC
CASAGTGHYGYTF
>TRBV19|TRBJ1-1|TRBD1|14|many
TGTGCCAGTAGCGCAACCGGGACAGGGCTTGAAGCTTTCTTT
CASSATGTGLEAFF
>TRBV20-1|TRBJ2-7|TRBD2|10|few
TGCAGTTCTAGCGGCTACGAGCAGTACTTC
CSSSGYEQYF
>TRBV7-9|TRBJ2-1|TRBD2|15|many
TGTGCCAGCAGCTTAGTAGCGGGAAGTCAGAATGAGCAGTTCTTC
CASSLVAGSQNEQFF
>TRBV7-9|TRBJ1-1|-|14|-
TGTGCCAGCAGCTCGATAGGGGGAAGCACTGAAGCTTTCTTT
CASSSIGGSTEAFF
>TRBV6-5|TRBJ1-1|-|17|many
TGTGCCAGCAGTTACTCGATTACCGAATCCATGAACACTGAAGCTTTCTTT
CASSYSITESMNTEAFF
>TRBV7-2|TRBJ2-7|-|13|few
TGTGCCAGCAGCTTAGCGTGGGCAGCCGAGCAGTACTTC
CASSLAWAAEQYF
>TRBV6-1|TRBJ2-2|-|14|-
TGTGCCAGCAGGGATTTTCCCAGGGCCGGGGAGCTGTTTTTT
CASRDFPRAGELFF
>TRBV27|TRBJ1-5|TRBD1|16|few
TGTGCCAGCAGTCCTAGACAGGGTAGGGGCAATCAGCCCCAGCATTTT
CASSPRQGRGNQPQHF
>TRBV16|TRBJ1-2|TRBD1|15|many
TGTGCCAGCAGCCCGGACAGGGTAGCTAACTATGGCTACACCTTC
CASSPDRVANYGYTF
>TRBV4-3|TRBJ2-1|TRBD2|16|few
TGCGCCAGCAGCCGGCTAGCGGGGGGGGGCTCCAATGAGCAGTTCTTC
CASSRLAGGGSNEQFF
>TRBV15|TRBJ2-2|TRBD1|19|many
TGTGCCACCAGCAGAGATCCCGAGACAGGGCTGCCGAACACCGGGGAGCTGTTTTTT
CATSRDPETGLPNTGELFF
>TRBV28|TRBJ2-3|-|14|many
TGTGCCAGCAGTTTACCCCGAGGATTAGATACGCAGTATTTT
CASSLPRGLDTQYF
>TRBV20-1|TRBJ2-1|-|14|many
TGCAGTGCTAGAGATCAGGAGGGTTACAATGAGCAGTTCTTC
CSARDQEGYNEQFF
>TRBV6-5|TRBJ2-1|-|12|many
TGTGCCAGCAGTTATCCCTACAATGAGCAGTTCTTC
CASSYPYNEQFF
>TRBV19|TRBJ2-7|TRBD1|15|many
TGTGCCAGTAGTTCACGGACAGGCGGGTTCTACGAGCAGTACTTC
CASSSRTGGFYEQYF
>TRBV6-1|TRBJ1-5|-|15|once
TGTGCCAGCAGTTTTGCAGGGGCTGGGGGTCAGCCCCAGCATTTT
CASSFAGAGGQPQHF
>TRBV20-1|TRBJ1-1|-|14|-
TGCAGTGCTCCTCGTCCGGGTATGAACACTGAAGCTTTCTTT
CSAPRPGMNTEAFF
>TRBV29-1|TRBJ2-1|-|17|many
TGCAGCTCTCACGCCCTCAGCCCTACTACCTCCTACAATGAGCAGTTCTTC
CSSHALSPTTSYNEQFF
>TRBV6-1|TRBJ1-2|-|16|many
TGTGCCAGCAGTGCTAACCCGGAACGTGCCTACTATGGCTACACCTTC
CASSANPERAYYGYTF
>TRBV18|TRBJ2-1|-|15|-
TGTGCCAGCTCACCACAGGCTAGCAGTGGCAATGAGCAGTTCTTC
CASSPQASSGNEQFF
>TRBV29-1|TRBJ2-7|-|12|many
TGCAGCGTCAGGACGGTCACCTACGAGCAGTACTTC
CSVRTVTYEQYF
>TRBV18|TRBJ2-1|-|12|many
TGTGCCAGCTCACCACGAACAGGCGAGCAGTTCTTC
CASSPRTGEQFF
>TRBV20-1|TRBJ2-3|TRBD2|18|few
TGCAGTGCTAGAGGGCGGACCGGGACTAGCGGTAGCACAGATACGCAGTATTTT
CSARGRTGTSGSTDTQYF
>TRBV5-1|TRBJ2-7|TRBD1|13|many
TGCGCCAGCAGCTTCGGGACAGTTTCCGAGCAGTACTTC
CASSFGTVSEQYF
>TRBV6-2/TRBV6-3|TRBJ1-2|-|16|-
TGTGCCAGCAGTTCGATCAGGACCTCACAGGGCTATGGCTACACCTTC
CASSSIRTSQGYGYTF
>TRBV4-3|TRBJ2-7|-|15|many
TGCGCCAGCAGCCAAGAGAGGCCGTCCCACAACGAGCAGTACTTC
CASSQERPSHNEQYF
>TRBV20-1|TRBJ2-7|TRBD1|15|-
TGCAGTGCTCCCTCCCTCGACAGGGGCCCTGGCGAGCAGTACTTC
CSAPSLDRGPGEQYF
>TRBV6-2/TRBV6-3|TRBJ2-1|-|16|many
TGTGCCAGCAGTTACTCCCGAGCGCCTACCTACAATGAGCAGTTCTTC
CASSYSRAPTYNEQFF
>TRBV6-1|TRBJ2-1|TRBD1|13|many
TGTGCCAGCGGACAGGGGCGGCACAATGAGCAGTTCTTC
CASGQGRHNEQFF
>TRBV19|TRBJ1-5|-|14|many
TGTGCCAGTGGGGCAGGCTATAGCAATCAGCCCCAGCATTTT
CASGAGYSNQPQHF
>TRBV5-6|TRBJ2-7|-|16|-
TGTGCCAGCAGCGACTGGGACACCTCCCGGGACTACGAGCAGTACTTC
CASSDWDTSRDYEQYF
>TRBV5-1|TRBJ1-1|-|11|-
TGCGCCAGCAGGCATGGGAGTGAAGCTTTCTTT
CASRHGSEAFF
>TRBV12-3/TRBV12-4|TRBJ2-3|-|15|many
TGTGCCAGCAGTTTTCCCGGACTCCCCGCAGATACGCAGTATTTT
CASSFPGLPADTQYF
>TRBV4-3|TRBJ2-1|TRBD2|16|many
TGCGCCAGCAGCTCCCATTCTAGCGGGGGGTTCATTGAGCAGTTCTTC
CASSSHSSGGFIEQFF
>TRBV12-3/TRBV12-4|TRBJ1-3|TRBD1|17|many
TGTGCCAGCAGTCACGTCGACAGGGGGGCATATGGAAACACCATATATTTT
CASSHVDRGAYGNTIYF
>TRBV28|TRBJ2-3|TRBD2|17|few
TGTGCCAGTAAGGGCCTGGAACTAGCGGGAGAAAAAGATACGCAGTATTTT
CASKGLELAGEKDTQYF
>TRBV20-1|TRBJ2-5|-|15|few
TGCAGTGCTAGAGACGTCGTGGACCTGCAAGAGACCCAGTACTTC
CSARDVVDLQETQYF
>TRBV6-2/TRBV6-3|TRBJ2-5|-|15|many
TGTGCCAGCAGTTACTCGGACATCAAGGGGGAGACCCAGTACTTC
CASSYSDIKGETQYF
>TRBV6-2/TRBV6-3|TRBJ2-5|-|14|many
TGTGCCAGCAGTTACTCGCCCCGAAGGGAGACCCAGTACTTC
CASSYSPRRETQYF
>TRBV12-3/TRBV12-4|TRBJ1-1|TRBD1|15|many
TGTGCCAGCAGTCCGACAGGGGGCGCGGGCACTGAAGCTTTCTTT
CASSPTGGAGTEAFF
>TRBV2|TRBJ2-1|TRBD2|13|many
TGTGCCAGCGAGCGGGGGGGCCGCAATGAGCAGTTCTTC
CASERGGRNEQFF
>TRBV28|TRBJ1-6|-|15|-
TGTGCCAGCAGTTTGCCGGGGATGGGTAATTCACCCCTCCACTTT
CASSLPGMGNSPLHF
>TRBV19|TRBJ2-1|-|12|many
TGTGCCAGTACCACCTTGGGGGCCGAGCAGTTCTTC
CASTTLGAEQFF
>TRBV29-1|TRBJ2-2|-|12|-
TGCAGCGTTGAGTTCAGGGCCGGGGAGCTGTTTTTT
CSVEFRAGELFF
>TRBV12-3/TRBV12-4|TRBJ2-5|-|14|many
TGTGCCAGCAGTTCTCACCAGGAGAAAGAGACCCAGTACTTC
CASSSHQEKETQYF
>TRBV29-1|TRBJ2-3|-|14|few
TGCAGCGTCGCTGGACGGCGGGGCACAGATACGCAGTATTTT
CSVAGRRGTDTQYF
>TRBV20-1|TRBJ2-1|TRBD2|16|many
TGCAGTGCTAGAGATCGAGCGGGAGAGGCCTACAATGAGCAGTTCTTC
CSARDRAGEAYNEQFF